Included here is one T cell receptor (beta chain) sequence, with context. What it binds is unknown. This entry belongs to a study of cytomegalovirus exposure and HLA in healthy donors. Trimming cost V 3 bases and J 12 bases; bases outside gene matches: 14. This CDR3 contains 15 residues. Per the germline V gene, CDR1 is GTSNPN and CDR2 is SVGIG (reference sequence). Primers: 60 Vbeta forward and 13 Jbeta reverse. Only in-frame clones appear in the TCRdb table, and some are missing; sequencing was by immunoSEQ multiplex PCR. The repertoire holds nearly 100,000 clones, with approximately 76% as singletons. Study conclusions and caveats: Accounts indicate the classifier identified cytomegalovirus status with strong specificity and sensitivity. The CMV antigen specificity of a few CMV-associated chains was confirmed through in vitro analysis.

The receptor's source is a woman aged 60 to 75 in good health and CMV-seropositive. The V gene is TRBV30, the J gene TRBJ1-6, with TRBD1 identical over 7 bases. Sequencing was done on a sample of PBMCs. The CDR3 reads CAWRGQGGMERPLHF. In DNA, the CDR3 is TGTGCCTGGAGGGGCCAGGGGGGAATGGAGCGACCCCTCCACTTT. The full variable domain, completed using reference TRBV30 and TRBJ1-6, is SQTIHQWPATLVQPVGSPLSLECTVEGTSNPNLYWYRQAAGRGLQLLFYSVGIGQISSEVPQNLSASRPQDRQFILSSKKLLLSDSGFYLCAWRGQGGMERPLHFGNGTRLTVT.